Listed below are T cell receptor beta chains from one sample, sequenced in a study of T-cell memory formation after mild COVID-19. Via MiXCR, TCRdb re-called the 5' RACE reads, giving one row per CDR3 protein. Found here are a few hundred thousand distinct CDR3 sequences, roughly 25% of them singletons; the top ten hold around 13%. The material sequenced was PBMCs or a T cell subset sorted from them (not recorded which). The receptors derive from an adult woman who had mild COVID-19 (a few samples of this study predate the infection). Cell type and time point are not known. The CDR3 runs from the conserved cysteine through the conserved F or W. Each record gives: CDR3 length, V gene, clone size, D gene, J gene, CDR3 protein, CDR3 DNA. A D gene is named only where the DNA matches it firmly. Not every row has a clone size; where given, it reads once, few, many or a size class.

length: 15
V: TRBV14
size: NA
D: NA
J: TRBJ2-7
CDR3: CASSPPGGLSYEQYF
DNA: TGTGCCAGCAGCCCCCCTGGCGGTCTATCCTACGAGCAGTACTTC

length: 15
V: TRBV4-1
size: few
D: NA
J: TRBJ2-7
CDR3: CASSQFPGPNYEQYF
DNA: TGCGCCAGCAGCCAGTTCCCGGGACCGAACTACGAGCAGTACTTC

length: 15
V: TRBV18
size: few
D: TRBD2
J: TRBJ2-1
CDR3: CASSPSGRLGNEQFF
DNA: TGTGCCAGCTCACCATCCGGGAGGCTTGGCAATGAGCAGTTCTTC

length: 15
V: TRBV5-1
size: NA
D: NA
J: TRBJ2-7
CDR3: CASSLGQMISYEQYF
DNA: TGCGCCAGCAGCTTGGGACAGATGATCTCCTACGAGCAGTACTTC

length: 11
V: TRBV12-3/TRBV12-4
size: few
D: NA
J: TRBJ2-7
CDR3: CASGGSNEQYF
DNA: TGTGCCAGCGGTGGGTCCAACGAGCAGTACTTC

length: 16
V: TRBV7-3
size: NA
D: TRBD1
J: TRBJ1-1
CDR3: CASSPKGQALNTEAFF
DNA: TGTGCCAGCAGCCCCAAGGGACAGGCCTTGAACACTGAAGCTTTCTTT

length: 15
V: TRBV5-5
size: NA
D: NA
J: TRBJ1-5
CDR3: CASSSRRVGNQPQHF
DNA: TGTGCCAGCAGCTCTCGCAGGGTTGGCAATCAGCCCCAGCATTTT

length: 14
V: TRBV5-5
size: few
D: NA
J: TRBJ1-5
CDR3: CASSLGSGNQPQHF
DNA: TGTGCCAGCAGCTTGGGGTCAGGGAATCAGCCCCAGCATTTT

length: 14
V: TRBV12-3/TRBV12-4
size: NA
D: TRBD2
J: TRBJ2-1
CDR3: CASRGLATYNEQFF
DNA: TGTGCCAGCAGGGGACTAGCGACGTACAATGAGCAGTTCTTC

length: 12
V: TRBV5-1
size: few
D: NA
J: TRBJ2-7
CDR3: CASRGRIYEQYF
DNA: TGCGCCAGCAGAGGACGGATCTACGAGCAGTACTTC

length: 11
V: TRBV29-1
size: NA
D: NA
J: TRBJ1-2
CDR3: CSVYNRYGYTF
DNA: TGCAGCGTTTACAATCGCTATGGCTACACCTTC

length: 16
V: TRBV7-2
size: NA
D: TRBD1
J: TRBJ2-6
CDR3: CASSARTGVGANVLTF
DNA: TGTGCCAGCAGCGCTAGAACAGGGGTCGGGGCCAACGTCCTGACTTTC

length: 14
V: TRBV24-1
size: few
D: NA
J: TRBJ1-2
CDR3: CATSDSGRNYGYTF
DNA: TGTGCCACCAGTGATTCAGGGCGTAACTATGGCTACACCTTC

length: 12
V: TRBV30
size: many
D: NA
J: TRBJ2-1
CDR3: CAWSHGSYEQFF
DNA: TGTGCCTGGAGTCATGGATCTTATGAGCAGTTCTTC

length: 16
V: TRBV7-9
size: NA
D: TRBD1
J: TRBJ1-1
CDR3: CASSLGGQGMNTEAFF
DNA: TGTGCCAGCAGCTTAGGGGGACAGGGAATGAACACTGAAGCTTTCTTT

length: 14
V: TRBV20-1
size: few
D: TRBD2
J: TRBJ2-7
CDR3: CSAILAGLAYEQYF
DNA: TGCAGTGCTATATTAGCGGGATTGGCGTACGAGCAGTACTTC

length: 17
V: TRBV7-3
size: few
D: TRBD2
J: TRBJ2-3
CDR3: CASSRGVSGGARDTQYF
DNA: TGTGCCAGCAGCCGAGGGGTTAGCGGGGGGGCTAGGGATACGCAGTATTTT

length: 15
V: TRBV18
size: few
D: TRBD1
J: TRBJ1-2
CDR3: CASSPPAAGGYGYTF
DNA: TGTGCCAGCTCACCACCGGCAGCAGGGGGCTATGGCTACACCTTC

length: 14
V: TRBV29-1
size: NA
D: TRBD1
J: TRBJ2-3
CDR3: CSVDARDRADTQYF
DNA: TGCAGCGTTGACGCTCGAGACAGGGCAGATACGCAGTATTTT

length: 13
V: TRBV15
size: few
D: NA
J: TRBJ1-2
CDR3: CATSREAWYGYTF
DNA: TGTGCCACCAGCAGAGAAGCGTGGTATGGCTACACCTTC

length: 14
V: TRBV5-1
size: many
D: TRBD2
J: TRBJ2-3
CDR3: CASIASGGSDTQYF
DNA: TGCGCCAGCATTGCTAGCGGGGGCTCGGATACGCAGTATTTT

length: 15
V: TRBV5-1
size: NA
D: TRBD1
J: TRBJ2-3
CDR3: CASRTGGLETDTQYF
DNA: TGCGCCTCCAGGACAGGGGGCCTGGAGACAGATACGCAGTATTTT

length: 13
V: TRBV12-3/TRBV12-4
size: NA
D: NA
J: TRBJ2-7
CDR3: CASSPIGPGEQYF
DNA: TGTGCCAGCAGCCCAATAGGTCCCGGCGAGCAGTACTTC

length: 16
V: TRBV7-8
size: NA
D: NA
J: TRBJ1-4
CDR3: CASSLAGALTNEKLFF
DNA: TGTGCCAGCAGCTTAGCAGGGGCTTTGACTAATGAAAAACTGTTTTTT

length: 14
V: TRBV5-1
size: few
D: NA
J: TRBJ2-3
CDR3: CASSFGTATDTQYF
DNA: TGCGCCAGCAGCTTTGGGACTGCAACAGATACGCAGTATTTT

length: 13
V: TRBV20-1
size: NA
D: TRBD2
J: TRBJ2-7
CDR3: CSARSGGEHEQYF
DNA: TGCAGTGCTAGAAGCGGGGGAGAACACGAGCAGTACTTC

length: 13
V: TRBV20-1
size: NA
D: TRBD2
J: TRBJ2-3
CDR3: CSPRREGTDTQYF
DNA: TGCAGTCCAAGACGGGAGGGCACAGATACGCAGTATTTT

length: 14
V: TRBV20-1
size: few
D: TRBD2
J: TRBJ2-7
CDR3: CSAGTSGRTYEQYF
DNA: TGCAGTGCTGGTACTAGCGGGAGAACTTACGAGCAGTACTTC

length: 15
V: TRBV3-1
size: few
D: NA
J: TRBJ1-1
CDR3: CASSQDAGRRTEAFF
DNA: TGTGCCAGCAGCCAAGATGCAGGACGTAGAACTGAAGCTTTCTTT

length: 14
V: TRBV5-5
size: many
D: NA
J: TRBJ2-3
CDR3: CASSLGVSGDTQYF
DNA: TGTGCCAGCAGCTTGGGCGTGTCCGGCGATACGCAGTATTTT

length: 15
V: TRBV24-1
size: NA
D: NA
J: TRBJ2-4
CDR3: CATSDGLLAKNIQYF
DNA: TGTGCCACCAGTGACGGCCTACTAGCCAAAAACATTCAGTACTTC

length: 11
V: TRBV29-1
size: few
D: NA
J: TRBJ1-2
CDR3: CSVVGVYGYTF
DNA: TGCAGCGTTGTGGGCGTCTATGGCTACACCTTC

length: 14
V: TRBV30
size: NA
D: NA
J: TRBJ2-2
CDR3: CAWSVYSNTGELFF
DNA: TGTGCCTGGAGTGTATACAGCAACACCGGGGAGCTGTTTTTT

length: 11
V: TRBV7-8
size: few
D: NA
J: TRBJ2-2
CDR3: CAQQVTGELFF
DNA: TGTGCCCAGCAGGTTACCGGGGAGCTGTTTTTT

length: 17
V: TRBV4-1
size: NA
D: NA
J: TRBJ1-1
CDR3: CASSQDIPGHRNTEAFF
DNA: TGCGCCAGCAGCCAAGATATCCCGGGACACAGGAACACTGAAGCTTTCTTT

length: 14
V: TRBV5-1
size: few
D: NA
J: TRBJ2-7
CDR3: CASSWRLGGYEQYF
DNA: TGCGCCAGCAGCTGGCGACTAGGAGGCTACGAGCAGTACTTC

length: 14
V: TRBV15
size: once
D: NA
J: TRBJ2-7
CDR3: CATSRDRTSYEQYF
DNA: TGTGCCACCAGCAGAGATCGAACAAGCTACGAGCAGTACTTC

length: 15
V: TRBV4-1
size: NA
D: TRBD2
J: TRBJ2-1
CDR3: CASSKGLAGVNEQFF
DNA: TGCGCCAGCAGCAAGGGACTAGCGGGGGTTAATGAGCAGTTCTTC

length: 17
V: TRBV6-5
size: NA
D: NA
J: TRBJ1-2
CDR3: CASSYSARQYSNYGYTF
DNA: TGTGCCAGCAGTTACTCCGCCAGACAGTATTCTAACTATGGCTACACCTTC

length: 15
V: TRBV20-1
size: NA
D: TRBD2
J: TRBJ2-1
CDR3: CSARGGSGSFDEQFF
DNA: TGCAGTGCTAGAGGGGGTAGCGGGAGTTTCGATGAGCAGTTCTTC

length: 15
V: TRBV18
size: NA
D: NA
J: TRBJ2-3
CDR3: CASSQIPLQRDTQYF
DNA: TGTGCCAGCTCACAAATTCCTCTACAACGTGATACGCAGTATTTT